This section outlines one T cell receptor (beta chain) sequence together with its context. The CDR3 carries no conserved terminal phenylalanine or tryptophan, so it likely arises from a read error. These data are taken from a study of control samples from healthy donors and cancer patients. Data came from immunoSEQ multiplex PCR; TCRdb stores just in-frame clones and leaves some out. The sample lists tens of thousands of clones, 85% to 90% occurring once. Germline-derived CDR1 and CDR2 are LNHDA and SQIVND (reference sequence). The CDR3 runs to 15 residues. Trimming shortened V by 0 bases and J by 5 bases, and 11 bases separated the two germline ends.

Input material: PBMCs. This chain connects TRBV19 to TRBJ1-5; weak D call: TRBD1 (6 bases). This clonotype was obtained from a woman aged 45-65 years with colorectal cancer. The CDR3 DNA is TGTGCCAGTAGTATAGACAGGGGAAGTCATCAGCCCCAGCATCTT. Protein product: CASSIDRGSHQPQHL.